This record concerns one T cell receptor (beta chain) sequence. The target antigen is unknown. The data originate from a study of identical twins. One entry per CDR3 protein, called by TCRdb with MiXCR from the 5' RACE reads. In the table there are roughly 250,000 distinct CDR3 sequences, around an eighth of which are singletons. Findings and caveats of the study: Cord blood beta clonotypes present at high abundance carried fewer insertions; no such pattern appeared in memory repertoires.

The CDR3 is 16 amino acids. V was shortened by 2 bases and J by 6 bases, with 16 bases between the two germline ends. CDR1 is SGHTA, CDR2 FQGTGA, per germline. The source is a woman younger than 35 in good health. Sequenced material: memory (CD45RO+) T cells sorted from blood. V usage is TRBV7-3 and J usage is TRBJ2-2, with a weak D call TRBD1 (6 bases). The CDR3 coding sequence is TGTGCCAGCAGCTTATTATCCCAGGGACACGCCGGGGAGCTGTTTTTT. It codes for CASSLLSQGHAGELFF. The whole variable domain, remainder taken from reference TRBV7-3 and TRBJ2-2, is GAGVSQTPSNKVTEKGKYVELRCDPISGHTALYWYRQSLGQGPEFLIYFQGTGAADDSGLPNDRFFAVRPEGSVSTLKIQRTERGDSAVYLCASSLLSQGHAGELFFGEGSRLTVL.